This T cell receptor (beta chain) appears in the sequencing data of a study of response to subunit inactivated influenza vaccine. TCRdb re-derived calls from the RT-PCR reads in MiXCR, one entry per CDR3 protein. The sample lists about 780,000 distinct CDR3 sequences, under 20% occurring once. About this clonotype: Its antigen is unknown.

The CDR3 spans 15 residues. Per the germline V gene, CDR1 is SGHRS and CDR2 is YFSETQ. V was clipped by 0 bases and J by 7 bases, with 11 bases between them. Study-level points and caveats: Each seasonal influenza vaccination, the authors suggested, recruits few new T cells.

The gene calls are TRBV5-1 and TRBJ1-6; D uncertain. The sample in question was PBMCs from blood, obtained roughly 5 days after vaccination. The TCR originated in a man aged 50 to 59 who received an inactivated influenza vaccine. Here the CDR3 reads CASSLEGVSNSPLHF. The CDR3 nucleotides are TGCGCCAGCAGCTTGGAAGGTGTCTCAAATTCACCCCTCCACTTT.